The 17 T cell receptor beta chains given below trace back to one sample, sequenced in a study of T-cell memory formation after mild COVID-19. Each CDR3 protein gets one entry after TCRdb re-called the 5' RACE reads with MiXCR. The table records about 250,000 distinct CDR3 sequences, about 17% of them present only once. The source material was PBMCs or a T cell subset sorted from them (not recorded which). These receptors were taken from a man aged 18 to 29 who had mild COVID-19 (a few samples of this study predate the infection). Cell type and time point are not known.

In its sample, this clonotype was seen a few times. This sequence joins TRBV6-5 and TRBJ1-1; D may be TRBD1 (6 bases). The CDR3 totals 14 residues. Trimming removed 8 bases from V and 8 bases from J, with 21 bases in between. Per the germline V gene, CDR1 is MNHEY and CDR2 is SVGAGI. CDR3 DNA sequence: TGTGCCAGCGGACCCACCCTCAACAGGGTCGAAGCTTTCTTT. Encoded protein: CASGPTLNRVEAFF.

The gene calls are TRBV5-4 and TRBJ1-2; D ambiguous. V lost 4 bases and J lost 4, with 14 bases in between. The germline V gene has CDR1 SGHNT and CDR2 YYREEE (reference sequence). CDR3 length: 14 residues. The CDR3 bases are TGTGCCAGCAGCCCCCCCGGCAAGAGCTATGGCTACACCTTC. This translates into CASSPPGKSYGYTF.

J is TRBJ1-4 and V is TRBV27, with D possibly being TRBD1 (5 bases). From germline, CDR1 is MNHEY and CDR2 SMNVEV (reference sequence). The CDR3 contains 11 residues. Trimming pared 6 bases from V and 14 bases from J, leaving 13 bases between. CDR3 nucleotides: TGTGCCAGCAGGTCGCAGGGTCCCCTGTTTTTT. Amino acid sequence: CASRSQGPLFF.

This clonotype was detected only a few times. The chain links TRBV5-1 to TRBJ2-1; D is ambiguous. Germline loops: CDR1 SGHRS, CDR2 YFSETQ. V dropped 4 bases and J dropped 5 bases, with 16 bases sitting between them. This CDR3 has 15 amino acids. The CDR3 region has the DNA TGCGCCAGCAGCATCACTTCGGCACAGAACAATGAGCAGTTCTTC. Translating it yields CASSITSAQNNEQFF.

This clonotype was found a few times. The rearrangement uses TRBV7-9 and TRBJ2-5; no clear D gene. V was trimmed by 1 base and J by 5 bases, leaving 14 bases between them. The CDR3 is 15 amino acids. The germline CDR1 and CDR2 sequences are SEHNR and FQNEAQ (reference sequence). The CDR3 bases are TGTGCCAGCAGCTTAGTAGGTAGCCGTTCCGAGACCCAGTACTTC. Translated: CASSLVGSRSETQYF.

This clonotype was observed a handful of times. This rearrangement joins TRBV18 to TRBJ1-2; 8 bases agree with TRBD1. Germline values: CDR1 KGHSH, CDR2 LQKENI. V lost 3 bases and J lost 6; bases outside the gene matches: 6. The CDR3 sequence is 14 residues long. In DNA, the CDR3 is TGTGCCAGCTCACCGTTTTCGGACAGGGATGGCTACACCTTC. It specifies CASSPFSDRDGYTF.

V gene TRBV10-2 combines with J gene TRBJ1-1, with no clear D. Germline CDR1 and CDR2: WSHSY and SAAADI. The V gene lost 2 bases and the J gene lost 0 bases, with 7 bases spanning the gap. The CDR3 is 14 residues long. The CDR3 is CASSEPGMNTEAFF. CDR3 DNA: TGCGCCAGCAGTGAGCCCGGTATGAACACTGAAGCTTTCTTT.

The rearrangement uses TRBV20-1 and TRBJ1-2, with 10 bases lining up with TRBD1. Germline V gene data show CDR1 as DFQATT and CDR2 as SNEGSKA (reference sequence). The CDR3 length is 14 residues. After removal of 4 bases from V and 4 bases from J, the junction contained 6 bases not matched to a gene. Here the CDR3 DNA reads TGCAGTGCTATTAGACAGGGGGCTGGCTATGGCTACACCTTC. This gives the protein CSAIRQGAGYGYTF.

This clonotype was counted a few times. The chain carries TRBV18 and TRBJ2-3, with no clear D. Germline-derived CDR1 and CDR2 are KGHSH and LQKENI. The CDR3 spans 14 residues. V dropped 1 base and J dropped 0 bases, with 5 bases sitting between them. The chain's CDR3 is CASSPLVSTDTQYF. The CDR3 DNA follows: TGTGCCAGCTCACCACTTGTCAGCACAGATACGCAGTATTTT.

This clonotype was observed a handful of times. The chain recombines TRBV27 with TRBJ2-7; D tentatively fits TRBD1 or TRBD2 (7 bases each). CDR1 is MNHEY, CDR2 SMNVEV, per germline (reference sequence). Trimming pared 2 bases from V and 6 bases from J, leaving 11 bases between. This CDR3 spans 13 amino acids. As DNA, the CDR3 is TGTGCCAGCAGTTTAGGCAGGGGGGGCGAGCAGTACGTC. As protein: CASSLGRGGEQYV.

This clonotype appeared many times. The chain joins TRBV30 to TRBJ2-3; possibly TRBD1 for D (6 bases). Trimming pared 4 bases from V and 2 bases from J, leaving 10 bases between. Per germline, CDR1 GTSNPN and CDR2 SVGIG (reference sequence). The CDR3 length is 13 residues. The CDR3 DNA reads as TGTGCCTGGAACAGGGATTTCACAGATACGCAGTATTTT. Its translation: CAWNRDFTDTQYF.

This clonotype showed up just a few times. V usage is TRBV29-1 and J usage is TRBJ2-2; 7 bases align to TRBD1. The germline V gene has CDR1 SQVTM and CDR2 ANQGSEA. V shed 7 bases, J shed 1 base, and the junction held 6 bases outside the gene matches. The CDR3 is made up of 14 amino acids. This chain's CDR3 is CSGYRGQNTGELFF. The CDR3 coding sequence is TGCAGCGGATATAGGGGGCAGAACACCGGGGAGCTGTTTTTT.

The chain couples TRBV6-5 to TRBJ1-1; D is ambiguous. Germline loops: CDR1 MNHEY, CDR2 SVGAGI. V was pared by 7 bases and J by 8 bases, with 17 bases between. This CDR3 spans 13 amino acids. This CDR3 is CASNTPGTKEAFF. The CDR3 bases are TGTGCCAGCAACACGCCCGGTACGAAGGAAGCTTTCTTT.

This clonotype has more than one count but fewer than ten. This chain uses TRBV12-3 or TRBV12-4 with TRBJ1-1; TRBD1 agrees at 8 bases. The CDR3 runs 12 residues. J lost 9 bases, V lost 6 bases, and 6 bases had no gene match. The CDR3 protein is CASRRDRLKAFF. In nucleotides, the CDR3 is TGTGCCAGCAGGAGGGACAGGTTAAAAGCTTTCTTT.

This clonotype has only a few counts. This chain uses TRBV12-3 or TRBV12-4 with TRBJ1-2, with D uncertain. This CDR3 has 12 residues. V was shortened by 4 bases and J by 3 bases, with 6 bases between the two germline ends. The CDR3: CASSSPYYGYTF. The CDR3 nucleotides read TGTGCCAGCAGTTCTCCATACTATGGCTACACCTTC.

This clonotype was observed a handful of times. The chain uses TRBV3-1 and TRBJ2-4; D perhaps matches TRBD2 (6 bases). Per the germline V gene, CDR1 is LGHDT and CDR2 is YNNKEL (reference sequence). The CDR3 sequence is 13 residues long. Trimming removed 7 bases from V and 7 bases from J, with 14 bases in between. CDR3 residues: CASNTLGGNIQYF. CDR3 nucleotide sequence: TGTGCCAGCAACACACTCGGGGGTAACATTCAGTACTTC.

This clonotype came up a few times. The CDR3 is CASSLLGGYEQYV. The CDR3 DNA reads as TGTGCCAGCAGCTTACTCGGGGGATACGAGCAGTACGTC. The genes are TRBV7-2 and TRBJ2-7; D is possibly TRBD2 (6 bases). Germline loops: CDR1 SGHTA, CDR2 FQGNSA. Trimming stripped 2 bases from V and 4 bases from J, with 9 bases between. CDR3 length equals 13 residues.